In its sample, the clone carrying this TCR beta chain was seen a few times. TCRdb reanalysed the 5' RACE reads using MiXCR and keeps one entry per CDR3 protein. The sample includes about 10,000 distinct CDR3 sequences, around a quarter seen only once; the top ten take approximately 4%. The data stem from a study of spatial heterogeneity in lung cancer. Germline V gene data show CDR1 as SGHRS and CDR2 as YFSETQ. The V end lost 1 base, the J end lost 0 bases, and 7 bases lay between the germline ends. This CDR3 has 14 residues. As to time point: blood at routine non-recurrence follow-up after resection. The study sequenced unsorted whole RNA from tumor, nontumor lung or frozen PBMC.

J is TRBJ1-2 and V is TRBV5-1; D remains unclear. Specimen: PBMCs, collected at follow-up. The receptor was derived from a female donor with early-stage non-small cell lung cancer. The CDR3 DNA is TGCGCCAGCAGCTTGCGAGATCCTAACTATGGCTACACCTTC. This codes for CASSLRDPNYGYTF.